Presented here are 12 T cell receptor beta chains from one specimen sequenced in a study of blood T cell repertoires in COVID-19 (dated by TCRdb to 2019 to 2021). Library prep was done by the immunoSEQ multiplex PCR assay. TCRdb re-hosts the immuneACCESS table, in-frame sequences only. Its copies lack some clones; in the studies checked, an unresolved V gene accounts for under half of them, and the cause for the rest is not known. The table for this sample lists about 59,000 clones; around 86% of them were counted only once. The ten largest clones capture around 3.7% of the sample. The sequencing sample was made of peripheral blood. The receptors stem from an elderly woman with acute or convalescent COVID-19.

The V and J genes are TRBV6-4 and TRBJ1-5; D is unclear. Germline CDR1 is MRHNA and CDR2 is SNTAGT. Trimming left V 10 bases short and J 0 bases short, with 13 bases between. This CDR3 is built from 14 residues. The DNA of the CDR3 is TGTGCCACCAAAGCGGATTATAGCAATCAGCCCCAGCATTTT. Its translation: CATKADYSNQPQHF.

This clone was counted a single time. J is TRBJ2-2 and V is TRBV24-1; possibly TRBD1 for D (6 bases). The CDR3 runs 16 residues. Germline CDR1 KGHDR, CDR2 SFDVKD. V shed 2 bases and J shed 1 base, with 10 bases lying between them. The CDR3 region is CATSDSLRGNTGELFF. The CDR3 DNA sequence: TGTGCCACCAGTGATTCACTCAGGGGGAACACCGGGGAGCTGTTTTTT.

This clone was seen more than once but under ten times. V usage is TRBV7-3 and J usage is TRBJ2-2, with D tentatively TRBD1 (5 bases). The V gene lost 2 bases and the J gene lost 1 base, with 8 bases spanning the gap. CDR1 is SGHTA and CDR2 is FQGTGA in the germline V gene. This CDR3 has 15 residues. The CDR3 is CASSLSGQNTGELFF. The DNA of the CDR3 is TGTGCCAGCAGCTTATCCGGACAGAACACCGGGGAGCTGTTTTTT.

CDR3 loop: CASSIMVSGDPREAFF. The CDR3 DNA reads TGTGCCAGTAGTATAATGGTTTCGGGGGACCCCAGGGAAGCTTTCTTT. The chain combines TRBV19 with TRBJ1-1, with TRBD1 as a possible D gene (5 bases). The CDR3 contains 16 residues. The V end was cut by 2 bases, the J end by 8 bases, with 21 bases between. CDR1 and CDR2 from the germline V gene are LNHDA and SQIVND (reference sequence).

Only a few counts were recorded for this clone. The genes are TRBV5-1 and TRBJ2-7; perhaps TRBD1 as D (7 bases). Trimming took 4 bases from V and 3 from J, leaving 17 bases between them. CDR3 length equals 15 residues. Per the germline V gene, CDR1 is SGHRS and CDR2 is YFSETQ. The CDR3 spells CASSNPGTAGYEQYF. DNA for the CDR3: TGCGCCAGCAGCAACCCCGGGACAGCGGGCTACGAGCAGTACTTC.

This chain links TRBV5-4 with TRBJ2-7, with 13 nucleotides matching TRBD2. Germline V gene sequence: CDR1 SGHNT, CDR2 YYREEE (reference sequence). J lost 3 bases, V lost 4 bases, and 4 bases had no gene match. The CDR3 is made up of 15 amino acids. CDR3 in amino acids: CASSGGLAGLYEQYF. CDR3 coding DNA: TGTGCCAGCAGCGGGGGACTAGCGGGACTCTACGAGCAGTACTTC. Filled out from reference TRBV5-4 and TRBJ2-7, the complete variable domain reads ETGVTQSPTHLIKTRGQQVTLRCSSQSGHNTVSWYQQALGQGPQFIFQYYREEENGRGNFPPRFSGLQFPNYSSELNVNALELDDSALYLCASSGGLAGLYEQYFGPGTRLTVT.

The chain couples TRBV4-1 to TRBJ1-5; 9 nucleotides align to TRBD1. The CDR3 loop spans 17 amino acids. After removal of 0 bases from V and 4 bases from J, the junction contained 7 bases not matched to a gene. Germline values: CDR1 MGHRA, CDR2 YSYEKL. The CDR3: CASSQDGGQGRNQPQHF. The CDR3 bases are TGCGCCAGCAGCCAAGATGGGGGACAGGGTCGAAATCAGCCCCAGCATTTT.

This clone was seen just once. The gene calls are TRBV7-9 and TRBJ1-3; TRBD1 matches 9 bases. The CDR3 is 16 amino acids. The germline V gene has CDR1 SEHNR and CDR2 FQNEAQ (reference sequence). V gave up 5 bases and J gave up 2 bases; unmatched junction bases: 7. CDR3 bases: TGTGCCAGCAGCGACCGCGGGACAGGGCCTGGAAACACCATATATTTT. Encoded protein: CASSDRGTGPGNTIYF.

V and J are TRBV7-2 and TRBJ1-2; D remains ambiguous. CDR3 length equals 15 residues. CDR1 and CDR2 (germline): SGHTA, FQGNSA. Trimming pared 1 base from V and 4 bases from J, leaving 13 bases between. The CDR3 loop reads CASSLGGRNSYGYTF. The CDR3 DNA reads as TGTGCCAGCAGCTTAGGAGGGCGAAATTCCTATGGCTACACCTTC. The full variable domain, rest sourced from reference TRBV7-2 and TRBJ1-2, is GAGVSQSPSNKVTEKGKDVELRCDPISGHTALYWYRQSLGQGLEFLIYFQGNSAPDKSGLPSDRFSAERTGGSVSTLTIQRTQQEDSAVYLCASSLGGRNSYGYTFGSGTRLTVV.

The chain is built from TRBV6-1 and TRBJ2-1, with D possibly matching TRBD1 (6 bases). The CDR3 sequence is 16 residues long. Deletions cut 4 bases from V and 5 bases from J, with 18 bases between. Germline V lookup: CDR1 MNHNS, CDR2 SASEGT. In nucleotides, the CDR3 is TGTGCCAGCAGTGTTACTCCGCGACAGGTAAACAATGAGCAGTTCTTC. This translates into CASSVTPRQVNNEQFF.

The chain recombines TRBV5-8 with TRBJ1-2; TRBD1 aligns across 7 bases. CDR1 and CDR2 from the germline V gene are SGHTS and YDEGEE. The CDR3 extends over 15 amino acids. J gave up 3 bases and V 2 bases, and 7 bases lay outside the gene matches. The CDR3 loop reads CASSFFAQGDYGYTF. CDR3 DNA sequence: TGTGCCAGCAGCTTTTTTGCGCAGGGGGACTATGGCTACACCTTC.

The chain combines TRBV5-4 with TRBJ2-2; D possibly corresponds to TRBD1 (6 bases). The CDR3 totals 16 residues. Looked up from germline, CDR1 is SGHNT and CDR2 is YYREEE (reference sequence). The V end lost 4 bases, the J end lost 0 bases, and 13 bases lay between the germline ends. The CDR3 DNA reads as TGTGCCAGCAGCCCCCCCGGACAGCCGAACACCGGGGAGCTGTTTTTT. This codes for CASSPPGQPNTGELFF.